The 15 T cell receptor beta chains presented below share a single source sample, sequenced in a study of T cells after yellow fever vaccination. TCRdb called the 5' RACE reads again in MiXCR, with one record for every CDR3 protein. The sample gives around 320,000 distinct CDR3 sequences, 7.5% to 9% of which show up once; around 3.1% is in the top ten. This material consisted of CD4+ T cells sorted from PBMCs, taken 5 days after the yellow fever booster vaccination. Receptor source: a young man who received the YFV17D yellow fever vaccine.

This clonotype was counted between two and nine times. The chain carries TRBV12-3 or TRBV12-4 and TRBJ1-2; 9 nucleotides match TRBD1. V lost 4 bases to trimming and J lost 6 bases; unmatched junction nucleotides: 9. The CDR3 loop spans 15 amino acids. The CDR3 bases are TGTGCCAGCAGTTCCCGGAGAACAGGGGGCGATGGCTACACCTTC. It is translated as CASSSRRTGGDGYTF.

The rearrangement links TRBV12-3 or TRBV12-4 to TRBJ1-5; 8 bases match TRBD1. This CDR3 spans 16 amino acids. Trimming took 6 bases from V and 2 from J; bases not matched to a gene: 9. The CDR3, as DNA: TGTGCCAGCAGACTGACAGGGGAAGGGGGCAATCAGCCCCAGCATTTT. Its translation is CASRLTGEGGNQPQHF.

This clonotype was counted at least ten times. The V call is TRBV5-1, the J call TRBJ1-1; D may be TRBD1 (5 bases). The CDR3 contains 14 residues. The V gene's germline CDR1 is SGHRS and CDR2 YFSETQ. V lost 5 bases, J lost 1 base, and 12 bases lay in between. The CDR3 here is CASSWGGANTEAFF. For the CDR3, the DNA is TGCGCCAGCAGTTGGGGGGGAGCGAACACTGAAGCTTTCTTT.

This clonotype has ten or more counts. J is TRBJ2-5 and V is TRBV6-6, with D hard to call. Germline V gene data show CDR1 as MNHNY and CDR2 as SVGAGI (reference sequence). V was shortened by 0 bases and J by 4 bases, with 9 bases between the two germline ends. The CDR3 length is 14 residues. The CDR3 protein is CASSYSNGLETQYF. The DNA of the CDR3 is TGTGCCAGCAGTTACTCGAACGGCCTAGAGACCCAGTACTTC.

The CDR3, as DNA: TGTGCCAGCAGCCCCTCGGCCAAAAACATTCAGTACTTC. Protein product: CASSPSAKNIQYF. The chain joins TRBV7-3 to TRBJ2-4; D not certain. Germline lookup yields CDR1 SGHTA and CDR2 FQGTGA. The CDR3 has 13 residues. V was pared by 5 bases and J by 1 base, with 6 bases between.

The chain couples TRBV6-1 to TRBJ1-5, with a tentative D call TRBD1 (6 bases). The CDR3 totals 16 residues. Germline V gene data show CDR1 as MNHNS and CDR2 as SASEGT. V was clipped by 1 base and J by 7 bases, with 17 bases between them. Here the CDR3 reads CASSEGVGGGLQPQHF. CDR3 nucleotides: TGTGCCAGCAGTGAAGGGGTGGGGGGCGGATTACAGCCCCAGCATTTT.

This clonotype has only a few counts. J is TRBJ2-1 and V is TRBV20-1; the match to TRBD2 covers 9 bases. V shed 0 bases, J shed 12 bases, and the junction held 9 bases outside the gene matches. Germline CDR1 DFQATT, CDR2 SNEGSKA (reference sequence). CDR3 size: 14 residues. CDR3 DNA: TGCAGTGCTAGAGAGAGGTCAGCGGGGGGTATGCAGTTCTTC. Translating it yields CSARERSAGGMQFF.

This clonotype was picked up a small number of times. The gene calls are TRBV18 and TRBJ1-1; no definite D call. V dropped 5 bases and J dropped 0 bases, with 16 bases sitting between them. Germline CDR1 and CDR2: KGHSH and LQKENI. CDR3 size: 16 residues. The CDR3: CASSAPRRNLNTEAFF. The CDR3, as DNA: TGTGCCAGCTCAGCTCCAAGAAGGAATCTGAACACTGAAGCTTTCTTT.

This chain uses TRBV5-1 with TRBJ1-2; 7 bases map to TRBD1. The CDR3 consists of 15 residues. Germline lookup yields CDR1 SGHRS and CDR2 YFSETQ. V shed 2 bases, J shed 1 base, and the junction held 5 bases outside the gene matches. Here the CDR3 reads CASSLGQALNYGYTF. The CDR3 DNA follows: TGCGCCAGCAGCTTAGGACAGGCGCTTAACTATGGCTACACCTTC. The full variable domain, with the rest looked up from reference TRBV5-1 and TRBJ1-2, is KAGVTQTPRYLIKTRGQQVTLSCSPISGHRSVSWYQQTPGQGLQFLFEYFSETQRNKGNFPGRFSGRQFSNSRSEMNVSTLELGDSALYLCASSLGQALNYGYTFGSGTRLTVV.

This chain connects TRBV20-1 to TRBJ1-1; 10 nucleotides align to TRBD1. Unmatched junction bases numbered 4, after V lost 6 bases and J lost 3 bases. The CDR3 totals 13 residues. Germline assignment: CDR1 DFQATT and CDR2 SNEGSKA (reference sequence). The CDR3 DNA is TGCAGTGCCCCGGGACAGGGGTACACTGAAGCTTTCTTT. It specifies CSAPGQGYTEAFF.

V usage is TRBV5-1 and J usage is TRBJ2-5; TRBD2 matches 8 bases. The CDR3 is 15 residues long. In germline, CDR1 is SGHRS, CDR2 YFSETQ. J gave up 4 bases and V 1 base, and 6 bases lay outside the gene matches. As DNA, the CDR3 is TGCGCCAGCAGCTTGATCCCTAGCGGGCTAGAGACCCAGTACTTC. This translates into CASSLIPSGLETQYF.

This clonotype came up a few times. The rearrangement links TRBV5-1 to TRBJ2-3, with D possibly being TRBD1 or TRBD2 (5 bases each). Trimming stripped 1 base from V and 5 bases from J, with 17 bases between. The CDR3 has 16 residues. Germline-derived CDR1 and CDR2 are SGHRS and YFSETQ. The CDR3 nucleotides are TGCGCCAGCAGCTTGATGGGTTCGGGGCCCGGAGATACGCAGTATTTT. It encodes CASSLMGSGPGDTQYF.

This clonotype was observed at least ten times. This chain uses TRBV2 with TRBJ1-1; the D is unclear. The CDR3 totals 13 residues. V was cut by 4 bases and J by 4 bases, with 10 bases left in between. Germline CDR1 SNHLY, CDR2 FYNNEI. The CDR3 nucleotides are TGTGCCAGCAGTGGGGAGTGGAGCACTGAAGCTTTCTTT. Amino acids: CASSGEWSTEAFF.

The rearrangement uses TRBV18 and TRBJ2-7, with TRBD1 matching 9 bases. The CDR3 covers 15 residues. Germline CDR1 and CDR2: KGHSH and LQKENI. J lost 5 bases, V lost 3 bases, and 8 bases had no gene match. CDR3 sequence: CASSPETGGLNEQYV. In DNA, the CDR3 is TGTGCCAGCTCACCGGAAACAGGGGGCCTCAACGAGCAGTACGTC.

This clonotype has only a few counts. This rearrangement joins TRBV7-3 to TRBJ2-1, with 13 bases fitting TRBD2. The CDR3 runs 18 residues. Germline values: CDR1 SGHTA, CDR2 FQGTGA. Trimming at V came to 5 bases and at J to 0 bases, leaving 7 bases not matched to a gene. CDR3 DNA sequence: TGTGCCAGCAGCCCCGGGACTAGCGGGGTGAGCTCCTACAATGAGCAGTTCTTC. Residues: CASSPGTSGVSSYNEQFF.